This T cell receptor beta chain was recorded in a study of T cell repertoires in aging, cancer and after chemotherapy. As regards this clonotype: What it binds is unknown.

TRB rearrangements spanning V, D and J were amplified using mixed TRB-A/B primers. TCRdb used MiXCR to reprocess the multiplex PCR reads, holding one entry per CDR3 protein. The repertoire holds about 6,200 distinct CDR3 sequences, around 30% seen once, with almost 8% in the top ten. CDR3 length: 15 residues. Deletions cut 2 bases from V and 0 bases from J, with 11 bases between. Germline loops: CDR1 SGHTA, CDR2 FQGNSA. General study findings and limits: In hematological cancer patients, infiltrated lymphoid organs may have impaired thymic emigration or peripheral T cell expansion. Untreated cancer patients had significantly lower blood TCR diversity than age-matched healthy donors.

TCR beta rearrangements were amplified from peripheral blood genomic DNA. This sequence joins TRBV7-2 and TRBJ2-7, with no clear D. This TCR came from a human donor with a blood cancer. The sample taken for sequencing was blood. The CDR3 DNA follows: TGTGCCAGCAGCTTAAAATGGTCTCCCTCCTACGAGCAGTACTTC. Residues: CASSLKWSPSYEQYF.